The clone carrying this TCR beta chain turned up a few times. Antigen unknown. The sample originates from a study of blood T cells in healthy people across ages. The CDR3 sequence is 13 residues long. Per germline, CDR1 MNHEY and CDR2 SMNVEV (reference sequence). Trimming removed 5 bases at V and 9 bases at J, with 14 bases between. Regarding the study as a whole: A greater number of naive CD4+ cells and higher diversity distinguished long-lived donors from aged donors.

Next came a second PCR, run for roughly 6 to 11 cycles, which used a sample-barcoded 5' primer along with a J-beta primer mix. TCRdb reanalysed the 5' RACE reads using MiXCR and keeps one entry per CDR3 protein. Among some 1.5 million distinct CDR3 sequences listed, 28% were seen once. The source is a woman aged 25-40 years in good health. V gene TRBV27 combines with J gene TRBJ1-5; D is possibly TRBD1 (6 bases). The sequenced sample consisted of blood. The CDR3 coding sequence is TGTGCCAGCAGTACACAGGGAAGATTGCCCCAGCATTTT. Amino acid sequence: CASSTQGRLPQHF.